The next 20 T cell receptor beta chains were all read from a single sample in a study of cytomegalovirus exposure and HLA in healthy donors. PCR amplification relied on 60 Vbeta primers (plus 13 Jbeta primers). Sequencing used immunoSEQ multiplex PCR; TCRdb keeps in-frame clones, though not all of them. The sample carries about 190,000 clones, over 75% recorded once. The sequenced material came from PBMCs. The receptor source for this set is a man aged 40-49 years in good health and CMV-seropositive.

This clone was counted a few times. The CDR3 here is CASSLPGQRSGANVLTF. CDR3 sequence (DNA): TGTGCCAGCAGCTTACCGGGACAACGCTCTGGGGCCAACGTCCTGACTTTC. The genes are TRBV5-4 and TRBJ2-6; D possibly corresponds to TRBD1 (6 bases). Germline V lookup: CDR1 SGHNT, CDR2 YYREEE (reference sequence). The CDR3 is made up of 17 amino acids. Between the trimmed V and J ends, which lost 2 bases and 0 bases, there was a span of 12 bases.

V is TRBV6-5 and J is TRBJ2-5, with D possibly being TRBD2 (6 bases). CDR1 is MNHEY, CDR2 SVGAGI, per germline. This CDR3 region has 16 residues. Trimming took 1 base from V and 5 from J, leaving 17 bases between them. The chain's CDR3 is CASSYLPRGGRETQYF. The CDR3 DNA reads as TGTGCCAGCAGTTACTTGCCCCGGGGAGGAAGGGAGACCCAGTACTTC.

V usage is TRBV6-5 and J usage is TRBJ2-1; 10 bases align to TRBD1. With V trimmed by 2 bases and J by 5 bases, 6 bases remained unmatched. Germline V gene data show CDR1 as MNHEY and CDR2 as SVGAGI. The CDR3 is 16 amino acids. CDR3 coding DNA: TGTGCCAGCAGTTACGCGGGACAGGGGCGGAACAATGAGCAGTTCTTC. It yields the protein CASSYAGQGRNNEQFF.

The chain links TRBV9 to TRBJ1-3; D remains ambiguous. The V end was cut by 0 bases, the J end by 4 bases, with 8 bases between. Germline V gene data show CDR1 as SGDLS and CDR2 as YYNGEE. The CDR3 length is 14 residues. For the CDR3, the DNA is TGTGCCAGCAGCGTAGGTATCCTAGGAAACACCATATATTTT. Translation: CASSVGILGNTIYF.

J is TRBJ2-2 and V is TRBV9, with TRBD1 matching 11 bases. Trimming took 0 bases from V and 4 from J; bases not matched to a gene: 5. Germline assignment: CDR1 SGDLS and CDR2 YYNGEE. There are 17 residues in the CDR3. CDR3 in amino acids: CASSVEGDRGFTGELFF. The CDR3 DNA reads TGTGCCAGCAGCGTAGAAGGGGACAGGGGGTTCACCGGGGAGCTGTTTTTT.

The V and J genes are TRBV10-2 and TRBJ2-2; the D gene is possibly TRBD2 (6 bases). Germline V lookup: CDR1 WSHSY, CDR2 SAAADI. The CDR3 contains 14 residues. V was shortened by 6 bases and J by 2 bases, with 10 bases between the two germline ends. The CDR3 loop reads CASRWGGNTGELFF. In nucleotides, the CDR3 is TGCGCCAGCAGGTGGGGAGGAAACACCGGGGAGCTGTTTTTT.

The chain recombines TRBV2 with TRBJ2-1; 11 bases fit TRBD1. The ends lost 4 bases at V and 4 bases at J; junction bases unmatched: 0. The CDR3 has 14 residues. Germline-derived CDR1 and CDR2 are SNHLY and FYNNEI. The DNA for the CDR3 is TGTGCCAGCAGTGGGGACAGGGGGTACAATGAGCAGTTCTTC. Amino acids: CASSGDRGYNEQFF.

This clone was detected only once. The V gene is TRBV29-1, the J gene TRBJ2-2; possible D gene TRBD2, 5 bases. The CDR3 length is 14 residues. V shed 7 bases and J shed 8 bases, with 20 bases lying between them. Germline CDR1 is SQVTM and CDR2 is ANQGSEA. Here the CDR3 DNA reads TGCAGCGGGGCACTACACGGGATGGTAGGGGAGCTGTTTTTT. As protein: CSGALHGMVGELFF.

This clone has more than one count but fewer than ten. The rearrangement joins TRBV9 to TRBJ2-5, with 8 bases fitting TRBD1. The CDR3 is 13 amino acids. Trimming cost V 4 bases and J 2 bases; bases outside gene matches: 1. Germline CDR1 and CDR2: SGDLS and YYNGEE. The CDR3 loop reads CASSYRGQETQYF. The CDR3 nucleotides read TGTGCCAGCAGCTACAGGGGGCAAGAGACCCAGTACTTC.

The chain combines TRBV9 with TRBJ2-3; 9 bases agree with TRBD2. V trimming: 0 bases; J trimming: 6 bases; junction bases outside the gene matches: 8. The CDR3 has 16 residues. Germline V gene sequence: CDR1 SGDLS, CDR2 YYNGEE. CDR3 sequence: CASSVEGGGAVDTQYF. The CDR3 DNA sequence: TGTGCCAGCAGCGTAGAAGGCGGGGGGGCAGTGGATACGCAGTATTTT.

This sequence joins TRBV14 and TRBJ2-5, with 10 bases that match TRBD1. The J segment lost 3 bases and the V segment lost 1 base, leaving 5 bases of the junction unmatched. The CDR3 totals 16 residues. The V gene's germline CDR1 is SGHDN and CDR2 FVKESK. The CDR3 DNA sequence: TGTGCCAGCAGCCAAGGTGGGGACAGGGGAAAAGAGACCCAGTACTTC. Its protein product is CASSQGGDRGKETQYF.

This chain uses TRBV5-4 with TRBJ1-4; perhaps TRBD1 as D (6 bases). Germline CDR1 and CDR2: SGHNT and YYREEE (reference sequence). The length of the CDR3 is 13 residues. The V and J ends lost 4 bases and 7 bases respectively, with 11 bases between them. CDR3 nucleotides: TGTGCCAGCAGCGGGGGCGTAGGTGAAAAACTGTTTTTT. It codes for CASSGGVGEKLFF. The whole variable domain, filled in from reference TRBV5-4 and TRBJ1-4, reads ETGVTQSPTHLIKTRGQQVTLRCSSQSGHNTVSWYQQALGQGPQFIFQYYREEENGRGNFPPRFSGLQFPNYSSELNVNALELDDSALYLCASSGGVGEKLFFGSGTQLSVL.

The V gene is TRBV5-4, the J gene TRBJ1-2; the match to TRBD1 covers 8 bases. The CDR3 sequence is 14 residues long. With 6 bases clipped from V and 4 bases from J, the junction kept 8 bases outside the gene matches. The germline V gene has CDR1 SGHNT and CDR2 YYREEE (reference sequence). DNA of the CDR3: TGTGCCAGCATCCAGACAGGGGAAGGCTATGGCTACACCTTC. Its protein is CASIQTGEGYGYTF.

The sample holds one count of this clone. The chain carries TRBV7-3 and TRBJ2-1, with D possibly being TRBD2 (6 bases). There are 17 residues in the CDR3. The germline V and J ends were trimmed by 5 bases and 5 bases, with 22 bases remaining between them. Germline loops: CDR1 SGHTA, CDR2 FQGTGA. DNA for the CDR3: TGTGCCAGCAGCAAACCTGGAGGGCGGGGTACTAACAATGAGCAGTTCTTC. Translating it yields CASSKPGGRGTNNEQFF.

The chain joins TRBV27 to TRBJ2-7, with 9 bases fitting TRBD1. Germline CDR1 reads MNHEY; CDR2 reads SMNVEV (reference sequence). Germline trimming cut 6 bases from V and 6 bases from J; bases unmatched to any gene: 21. This CDR3 is 18 amino acids long. CDR3 region: CASRLKLPSGQGFIEQYF. CDR3 coding DNA: TGTGCCAGCAGGCTGAAACTCCCAAGTGGACAGGGGTTTATCGAGCAGTACTTC.

The rearrangement links TRBV5-1 to TRBJ1-1; 12 bases are shared with TRBD1. Germline CDR1 is SGHRS and CDR2 is YFSETQ. The CDR3 is made up of 16 amino acids. J was trimmed by 1 base and V by 4 bases; bases with no gene match: 5. The CDR3 bases are TGCGCCAGCAGCGAGGGACAGGGGGCAAGGAACACTGAAGCTTTCTTT. Translating it yields CASSEGQGARNTEAFF.

The chain carries TRBV10-3 and TRBJ1-1, with 7 bases lining up with TRBD1. V lost 4 bases to trimming and J lost 4 bases; unmatched junction nucleotides: 6. The CDR3 runs 14 residues. The germline V gene encodes CDR1 ENHRY and CDR2 SYGVKD. The CDR3 DNA reads as TGTGCCATCAGTGCCCAGGGGGTCGGCACTGAAGCTTTCTTT. Translating gives CAISAQGVGTEAFF.

The chain couples TRBV10-3 to TRBJ1-4, with 12 bases aligning to TRBD1. The V and J ends lost 6 bases and 7 bases, in that order; junction bases with no gene match: 6. The CDR3 runs to 15 residues. Germline V gives CDR1 ENHRY, CDR2 SYGVKD. CDR3 bases: TGTGCCATCAGGGGGACAGGGGGCTTTTTTGAAAAACTGTTTTTT. Encoded protein: CAIRGTGGFFEKLFF.

This sequence joins TRBV5-6 and TRBJ2-4; 8 bases are shared with TRBD1. Germline values: CDR1 SGHDT, CDR2 YYEEEE. The CDR3 extends over 15 amino acids. Losses at the gene ends were 4 bases for V and 3 bases for J; bases not matched to a gene: 6. For the CDR3, the DNA is TGTGCCAGCAGCCCGACAGGGGTAGTCAAAAACATTCAGTACTTC. It specifies CASSPTGVVKNIQYF.

In its sample, this clone was seen once. The chain joins TRBV30 to TRBJ1-4, with D hard to call. The V end lost 4 bases, the J end lost 6 bases, and 15 bases lay between the germline ends. The CDR3 spans 14 residues. The germline V gene has CDR1 GTSNPN and CDR2 SVGIG (reference sequence). This CDR3 reads CAWTPGRPDEKLFF. For the CDR3, the DNA is TGTGCCTGGACCCCCGGGAGACCGGATGAAAAACTGTTTTTT.